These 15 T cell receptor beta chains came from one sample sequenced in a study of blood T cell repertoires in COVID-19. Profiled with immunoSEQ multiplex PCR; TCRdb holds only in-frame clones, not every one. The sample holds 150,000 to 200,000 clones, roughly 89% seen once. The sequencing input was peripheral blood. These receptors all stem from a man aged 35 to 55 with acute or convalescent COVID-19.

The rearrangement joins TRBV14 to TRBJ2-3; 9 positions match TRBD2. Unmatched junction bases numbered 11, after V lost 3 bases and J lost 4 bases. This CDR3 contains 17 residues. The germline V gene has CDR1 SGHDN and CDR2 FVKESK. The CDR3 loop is CASSHASPGLASDTQYF. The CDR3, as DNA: TGTGCCAGCAGCCACGCGTCCCCGGGACTAGCTTCAGATACGCAGTATTTT.

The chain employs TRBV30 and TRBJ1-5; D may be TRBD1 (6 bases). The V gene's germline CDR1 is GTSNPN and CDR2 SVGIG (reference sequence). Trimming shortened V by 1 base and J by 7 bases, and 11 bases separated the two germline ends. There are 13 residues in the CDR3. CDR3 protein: CAWSGGPEQPQHF. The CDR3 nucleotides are TGTGCCTGGAGTGGGGGGCCTGAACAGCCCCAGCATTTT.

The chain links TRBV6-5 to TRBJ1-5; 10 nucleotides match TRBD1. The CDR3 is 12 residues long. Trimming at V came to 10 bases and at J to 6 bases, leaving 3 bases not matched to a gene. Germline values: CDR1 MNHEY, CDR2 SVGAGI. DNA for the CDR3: TGTGCCACGCGGACAGGGGGTCAGCCCCAGCATTTT. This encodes CATRTGGQPQHF.

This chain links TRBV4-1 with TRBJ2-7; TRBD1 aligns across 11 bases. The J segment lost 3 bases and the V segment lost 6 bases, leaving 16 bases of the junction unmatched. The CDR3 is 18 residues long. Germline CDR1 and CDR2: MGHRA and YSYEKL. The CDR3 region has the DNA TGCGCCAGCAGTATTACCGGGACAGGGGGTTCCGCCCTCTACGAGCAGTACTTC. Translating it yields CASSITGTGGSALYEQYF.

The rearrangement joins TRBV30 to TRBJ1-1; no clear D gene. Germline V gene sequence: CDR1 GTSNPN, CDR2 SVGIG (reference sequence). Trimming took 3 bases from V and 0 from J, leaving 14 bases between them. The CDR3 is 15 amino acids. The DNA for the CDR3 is TGTGCCTGGAGCCGAGGGCGCACAATGAACACTGAAGCTTTCTTT. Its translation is CAWSRGRTMNTEAFF.

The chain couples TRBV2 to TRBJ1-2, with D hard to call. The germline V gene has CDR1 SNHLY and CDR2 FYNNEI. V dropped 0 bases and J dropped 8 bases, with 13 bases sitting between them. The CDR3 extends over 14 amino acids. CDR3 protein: CASSEAPGLQGYTF. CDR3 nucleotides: TGTGCCAGCAGTGAAGCGCCAGGATTACAAGGCTACACCTTC.

The CDR3 DNA is TGTGCCAGCAGCTTGGTGGTAGCGGGGTATGAGCAGTTCTTC. Translation gives CASSLVVAGYEQFF. The rearrangement links TRBV5-5 to TRBJ2-1, with 8 bases aligning to TRBD2. V was pared by 0 bases and J by 8 bases, with 4 bases of the junction left unmatched. Germline lookup yields CDR1 SGHKS and CDR2 YYEKEE (reference sequence). This CDR3 is built from 14 residues. The whole variable domain, filled in from reference TRBV5-5 and TRBJ2-1, reads DAGVTQSPTHLIKTRGQQVTLRCSPISGHKSVSWYQQVLGQGPQFIFQYYEKEERGRGNFPDRFSARQFPNYSSELNVNALLLGDSALYLCASSLVVAGYEQFFGPGTRLTVL.

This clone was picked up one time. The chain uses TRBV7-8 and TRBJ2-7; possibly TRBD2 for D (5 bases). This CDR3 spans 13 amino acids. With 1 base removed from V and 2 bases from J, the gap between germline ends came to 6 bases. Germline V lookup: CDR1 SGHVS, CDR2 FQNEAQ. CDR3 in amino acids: CASSLGGPYEQYF. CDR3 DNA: TGTGCCAGCAGCTTAGGCGGGCCCTACGAGCAGTACTTC.

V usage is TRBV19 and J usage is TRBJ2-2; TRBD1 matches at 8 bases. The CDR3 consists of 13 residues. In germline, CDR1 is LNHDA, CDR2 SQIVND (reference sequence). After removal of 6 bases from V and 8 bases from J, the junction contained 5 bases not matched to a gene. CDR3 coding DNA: TGTGCCAGTAGCAGGGGGCTATCGGGGGAGCTGTTTTTT. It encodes CASSRGLSGELFF.

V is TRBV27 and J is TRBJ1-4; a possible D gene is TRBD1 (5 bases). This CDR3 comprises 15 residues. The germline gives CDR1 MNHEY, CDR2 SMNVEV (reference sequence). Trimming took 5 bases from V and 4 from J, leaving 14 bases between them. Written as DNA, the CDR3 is TGTGCCAGCAGTCCTCCTGACAGAATTAATGAAAAACTGTTTTTT. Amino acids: CASSPPDRINEKLFF.

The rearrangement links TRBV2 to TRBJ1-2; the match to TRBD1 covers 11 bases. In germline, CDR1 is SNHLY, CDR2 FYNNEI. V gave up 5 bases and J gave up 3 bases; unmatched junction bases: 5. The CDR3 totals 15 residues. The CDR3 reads CASSMGQGVDYGYTF. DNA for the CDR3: TGTGCCAGCAGTATGGGACAGGGGGTAGACTATGGCTACACCTTC.

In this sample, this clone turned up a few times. The CDR3 is CASGSPTGGRNEQYF. As DNA, the CDR3 is TGCGCCAGCGGATCACCCACAGGGGGCCGGAACGAGCAGTACTTC. The V and J genes are TRBV5-1 and TRBJ2-7, with TRBD1 matching 9 bases. The length of the CDR3 is 15 residues. V dropped 7 bases and J dropped 5; count of bases not matched to a gene: 13. Germline CDR1 is SGHRS and CDR2 is YFSETQ.

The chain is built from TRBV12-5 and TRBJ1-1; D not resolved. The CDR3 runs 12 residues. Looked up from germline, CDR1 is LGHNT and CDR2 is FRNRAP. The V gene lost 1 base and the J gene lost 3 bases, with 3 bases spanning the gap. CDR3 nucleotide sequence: TGTGCTAGTGGTTTGGGGCACACTGAAGCTTTCTTT. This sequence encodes CASGLGHTEAFF. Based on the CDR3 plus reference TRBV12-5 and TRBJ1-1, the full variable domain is DARVTQTPRHKVTEMGQEVTMRCQPILGHNTVFWYRQTMMQGLELLAYFRNRAPLDDSGMPKDRFSAEMPDATLATLKIQPSEPRDSAVYFCASGLGHTEAFFGQGTRLTVV.

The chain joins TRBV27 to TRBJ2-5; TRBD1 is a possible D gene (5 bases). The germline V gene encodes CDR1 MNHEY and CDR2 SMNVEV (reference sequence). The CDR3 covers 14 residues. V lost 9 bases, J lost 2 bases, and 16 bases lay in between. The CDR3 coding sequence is TGTGCCAGTACCCCCAGACGACAGCAAGAGACCCAGTACTTC. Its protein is CASTPRRQQETQYF.

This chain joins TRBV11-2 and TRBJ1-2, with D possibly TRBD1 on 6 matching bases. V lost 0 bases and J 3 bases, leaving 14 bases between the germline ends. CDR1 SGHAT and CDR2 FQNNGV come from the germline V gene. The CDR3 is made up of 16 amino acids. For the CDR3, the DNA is TGTGCCAGCAGCTTAGACTACAGGGATCCGGACTATGGCTACACCTTC. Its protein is CASSLDYRDPDYGYTF.